Presented here are 30 T cell receptor beta chains from one specimen sequenced in a study of shared clonotypes between healthy human individuals. The repertoire was sequenced with immunoSEQ multiplex PCR; TCRdb's copy has only in-frame clones and lacks some. The sample carries millions of clones, approximately 94% recorded once. Naive-designated CD8 cells lacked CD45RO, were positively enriched for CCR7, and omitted terminally differentiated effector memory CD45RA+ cells. Source material: naive CD8+ T cells from PBMCs. These receptors came from a man aged 18-30 years in good health. Some clones in this sample may be carry-over from other donors' samples.

Notes on this clone: Other DNA sequences of this sample code for an identical CDR3. V is TRBV29-1 and J is TRBJ2-7, with D perhaps given as TRBD1 or TRBD2 (5 bases each). V gave up 6 bases and J gave up 1 base, with 13 bases separating them. Germline-derived CDR1 and CDR2 are SQVTM and ANQGSEA. The CDR3 has 13 residues. The CDR3 bases are TGCAGCGTACCCGGGACGGGATCCTACGAGCAGTACTTC. It encodes CSVPGTGSYEQYF.

The rearrangement links TRBV7-6 to TRBJ1-3; D is ambiguous. The CDR3 contains 13 residues. CDR1 is SGHVS, CDR2 FNYEAQ, per germline. V was clipped by 6 bases and J by 4 bases, with 10 bases between them. CDR3 in DNA: TGTGCCAGCAGACCTCCAGTCGGAAACACCATATATTTT. Its protein product is CASRPPVGNTIYF.

The J gene is TRBJ2-7, the V gene TRBV7-9; 7 bases align to TRBD2. The CDR3 is 15 residues long. The trim removed 2 bases at V and 0 bases at J, leaving 4 bases unmatched. The germline V gene has CDR1 SEHNR and CDR2 FQNEAQ (reference sequence). This CDR3 is CASSLRGGSSYEQYF. The CDR3 bases are TGTGCCAGCAGCTTAAGGGGCGGGAGCTCCTACGAGCAGTACTTC.

The V and J genes are TRBV13 and TRBJ2-7, with 7 bases identical to TRBD1. The CDR3 contains 12 residues. The V gene's germline CDR1 is PRHDT and CDR2 FYEKMQ (reference sequence). V lost 4 bases, J lost 4 bases, and 1 base stayed unmatched. DNA of the CDR3: TGTGCCAGCAGCTCACAGGGGTACGAGCAGTACTTC. Its translation: CASSSQGYEQYF.

The chain has TRBV7-6 and TRBJ1-1; D is unresolved. V dropped 5 bases and J dropped 8 bases, with 12 bases sitting between them. CDR1 and CDR2 from the germline V gene are SGHVS and FNYEAQ. This CDR3 comprises 12 residues. CDR3 sequence: CASSLTGVEAFF. As DNA, the CDR3 is TGTGCCAGCAGCCTTACTGGAGTAGAAGCTTTCTTT.

This clone was counted a single time. The rearrangement uses TRBV13 and TRBJ2-7; 13 bases fit TRBD2. This CDR3 has 18 amino acids. The V gene's germline CDR1 is PRHDT and CDR2 FYEKMQ (reference sequence). The V segment lost 4 bases and the J segment 0 bases; nucleotides outside the gene matches: 9. CDR3 bases: TGTGCCAGCAGCTCCCGCAGACTAGCGGGAGGTTTCTCCTACGAGCAGTACTTC. Its protein is CASSSRRLAGGFSYEQYF. The variable domain in full, with the rest retrieved from reference TRBV13 and TRBJ2-7, is AAGVIQSPRHLIKEKRETATLKCYPIPRHDTVYWYQQGPGQDPQFLISFYEKMQSDKGSIPDRFSAQQFSDYHSELNMSSLELGDSALYFCASSSRRLAGGFSYEQYFGPGTRLTVT.

A word on this clone: This sample also contains other DNA sequences that code for the same CDR3. This sequence joins TRBV5-6 and TRBJ1-1, with 8 bases lining up with TRBD1. The CDR3 spans 14 residues. CDR1 and CDR2 from the germline V gene are SGHDT and YYEEEE. The ends lost 5 bases at V and 5 bases at J; junction bases unmatched: 8. The CDR3 DNA sequence: TGTGCCAGCAGGCACAACAGGGGGAATACTGAAGCTTTCTTT. Protein product: CASRHNRGNTEAFF. The variable domain in full, completed from reference TRBV5-6 and TRBJ1-1, reads DAGVTQSPTHLIKTRGQQVTLRCSPKSGHDTVSWYQQALGQGPQFIFQYYEEEERQRGNFPDRFSGHQFPNYSSELNVNALLLGDSALYLCASRHNRGNTEAFFGQGTRLTVV.

The CDR3 DNA follows: TGTGCCAGCAGTGGTATCCCGGGACAGGGGGAGGGGGAAAAACTGTTTTTT. Amino acid sequence: CASSGIPGQGEGEKLFF. The chain carries TRBV25-1 and TRBJ1-4; 11 positions agree with TRBD1. Looked up from germline, CDR1 is MGHDK and CDR2 is SYGVNS. The CDR3 is 17 residues long. After removal of 4 bases from V and 8 bases from J, the junction contained 12 bases not matched to a gene.

The rearrangement links TRBV7-9 to TRBJ1-2, with TRBD1 matching over 9 bases. Germline V gene data show CDR1 as SEHNR and CDR2 as FQNEAQ (reference sequence). The CDR3 runs 14 residues. Unmatched junction bases numbered 3, after V lost 1 base and J lost 6 bases. The CDR3: CASSLGRTGDGYTF. CDR3 bases: TGTGCCAGCAGCTTAGGCCGGACAGGGGATGGCTACACCTTC.

The V and J genes are TRBV7-9 and TRBJ2-7, with D unresolved. The CDR3 is 13 amino acids. The V gene lost 7 bases and the J gene lost 4 bases, with 14 bases spanning the gap. CDR1 and CDR2 from the germline V gene are SEHNR and FQNEAQ (reference sequence). The CDR3 protein is CASKPRTGYEQYF. In nucleotides, the CDR3 is TGTGCCAGCAAACCACGGACCGGGTACGAGCAGTACTTC.

CDR3 loop: CASRIGYSGARSSYEQYF. CDR3 coding DNA: TGTGCCAGCAGGATTGGGTATTCAGGGGCCCGAAGCTCCTACGAGCAGTACTTC. V gene TRBV5-6 combines with J gene TRBJ2-7, with D perhaps TRBD1 (6 bases). The germline CDR1 and CDR2 sequences are SGHDT and YYEEEE. The CDR3 spans 18 residues. V was pared by 5 bases and J by 0 bases, with 24 bases between.

The table lists this clone with a count of one. The chain's CDR3 is CASSWGDNQETQYF. CDR3 in DNA: TGCGCCAGCAGCTGGGGGGACAACCAAGAGACCCAGTACTTC. The J gene is TRBJ2-5, the V gene TRBV5-1; the D call may be TRBD1 or TRBD2 (6 bases each). The CDR3 has 14 amino acids. V lost 3 bases, J lost 0 bases, and 9 bases lay in between. CDR1 is SGHRS, CDR2 YFSETQ, per germline. Combining the CDR3 with reference TRBV5-1 and TRBJ2-5 gives the whole variable domain KAGVTQTPRYLIKTRGQQVTLSCSPISGHRSVSWYQQTPGQGLQFLFEYFSETQRNKGNFPGRFSGRQFSNSRSEMNVSTLELGDSALYLCASSWGDNQETQYFGPGTRLLVL.

This rearrangement joins TRBV27 to TRBJ2-5; 9 bases fit TRBD2. This CDR3 contains 16 residues. Germline trimming cut 6 bases from V and 5 bases from J; bases unmatched to any gene: 13. Germline V gene lookup returns CDR1 MNHEY and CDR2 SMNVEV (reference sequence). CDR3 DNA: TGTGCCAGCAGCCCGATAGGGGTTGCGGGAGGGGAGACCCAGTACTTC. Translated: CASSPIGVAGGETQYF.

The gene calls are TRBV6-6 and TRBJ2-7; no clear D. The V gene's germline CDR1 is MNHNY and CDR2 SVGAGI (reference sequence). The CDR3 has 15 amino acids. The V gene lost 2 bases and the J gene lost 2 bases, with 13 bases spanning the gap. The CDR3 protein is CASSYGSASTYEQYF. Written as DNA, the CDR3 is TGTGCCAGCAGTTACGGCTCAGCAAGCACCTACGAGCAGTACTTC.

This chain joins TRBV7-8 and TRBJ2-7, with D perhaps matching TRBD1 or TRBD2 (6 bases each). The CDR3 has 18 amino acids. Germline CDR1 SGHVS, CDR2 FQNEAQ. V dropped 5 bases and J dropped 6 bases, with 29 bases sitting between them. The CDR3 here is CASSPTVQFRDRGLEQYF. Here the CDR3 DNA reads TGTGCCAGCAGCCCCACCGTCCAGTTCCGGGACCGGGGGCTCGAGCAGTACTTC.

The rearrangement uses TRBV27 and TRBJ2-1, with D uncertain. With 7 bases removed from V and 12 bases from J, the gap between germline ends came to 10 bases. Germline V gene lookup returns CDR1 MNHEY and CDR2 SMNVEV (reference sequence). The CDR3 is 10 amino acids. The CDR3 is CASKVLGQFF. CDR3 coding DNA: TGTGCCAGCAAGGTCCTGGGGCAGTTCTTC.

About this clone itself: Other nucleotide sequences from this sample produce the same CDR3. This rearrangement joins TRBV4-3 to TRBJ2-7; no clear D. CDR1 and CDR2 (germline): LGHNA, YSLEER. Trimming took off 0 bases at V and 2 bases at J, with 11 bases between the two ends. The length of the CDR3 is 15 residues. DNA of the CDR3: TGCGCCAGCAGCCAAGATCGGGTCGGAGCCTACGAGCAGTACTTC. Protein product: CASSQDRVGAYEQYF.

The chain has TRBV10-2 and TRBJ2-3, with 8 positions matching TRBD2. The CDR3 totals 21 residues. J was trimmed by 3 bases and V by 1 base; bases with no gene match: 21. From germline, CDR1 is WSHSY and CDR2 SAAADI. CDR3 loop: CASSELRLVKASGRWTDTQYF. The CDR3 nucleotides read TGCGCCAGCAGTGAGTTAAGATTAGTCAAGGCTAGCGGGCGGTGGACAGATACGCAGTATTTT.

This clone was seen a few times. The chain recombines TRBV5-4 with TRBJ2-1; D may be TRBD1 (6 bases). V gave up 2 bases and J gave up 13 bases, with 13 bases separating them. The CDR3 runs 12 residues. CDR1 is SGHNT and CDR2 is YYREEE in the germline V gene (reference sequence). The CDR3 here is CASSFAQGQQFF. The CDR3 DNA sequence: TGTGCCAGCAGCTTCGCCCAGGGGCAACAGTTCTTC.

This chain connects TRBV11-2 to TRBJ2-4, with no clear D. Germline CDR1 reads SGHAT; CDR2 reads FQNNGV. The CDR3 has 15 residues. Trimming removed 2 bases at V and 7 bases at J, with 15 bases between. The DNA for the CDR3 is TGTGCCAGCAGCTTAACTGAGTCGCCTCCCAACATTCAGTACTTC. Protein: CASSLTESPPNIQYF. Based on the CDR3 plus reference TRBV11-2 and TRBJ2-4, the full variable domain is EAGVAQSPRYKIIEKRQSVAFWCNPISGHATLYWYQQILGQGPKLLIQFQNNGVVDDSQLPKDRFSAERLKGVDSTLKIQPAKLEDSAVYLCASSLTESPPNIQYFGAGTRLSVL.

The genes are TRBV27 and TRBJ2-2, with 7 bases lining up with TRBD2. The CDR3 loop spans 15 amino acids. J gave up 6 bases and V 10 bases, and 14 bases lay outside the gene matches. Germline V gene lookup returns CDR1 MNHEY and CDR2 SMNVEV (reference sequence). Here the CDR3 DNA reads TGTGCCACCCTCCAGGAAGCGGGAATGGCCGGGGAGCTGTTTTTT. This codes for CATLQEAGMAGELFF.

This chain joins TRBV2 and TRBJ2-1, with a possible D match to TRBD1 (6 bases). The V end was cut by 5 bases, the J end by 2 bases, with 19 bases between. Germline assignment: CDR1 SNHLY and CDR2 FYNNEI. The CDR3 extends over 17 amino acids. This CDR3 reads CASSRKRTETTYNEQFF. The CDR3 DNA follows: TGTGCCAGCAGTCGAAAAAGGACAGAAACCACCTACAATGAGCAGTTCTTC.

The chain has TRBV9 and TRBJ2-1, with no clear D. V was cut by 4 bases and J by 8 bases, with 7 bases left in between. This CDR3 is built from 11 residues. CDR1 and CDR2 (germline): SGDLS, YYNGEE. CDR3: CASSRSYEQFF. In nucleotides, the CDR3 is TGTGCCAGCAGCCGAAGCTATGAGCAGTTCTTC.

The chain combines TRBV9 with TRBJ2-6, with 9 bases identical to TRBD1. Trimming cost V 6 bases and J 0 bases; bases outside gene matches: 7. CDR3 length: 17 amino acids. Germline assignment: CDR1 SGDLS and CDR2 YYNGEE. For the CDR3, the DNA is TGTGCCAGCATCACGGGGACAGGGAACTCTGGGGCCAACGTCCTGACTTTC. Residues: CASITGTGNSGANVLTF.

The chain couples TRBV4-3 to TRBJ2-2, with a tentative D call TRBD1 (5 bases). V dropped 1 base and J dropped 3 bases, with 21 bases sitting between them. The germline CDR1 and CDR2 sequences are LGHNA and YSLEER. This CDR3 region has 19 residues. The CDR3, as DNA: TGCGCCAGCAGCCAAGGGGCCCGTGGGGCTACCTGGGACACCGGGGAGCTGTTTTTT. Translated: CASSQGARGATWDTGELFF.

The genes are TRBV10-1 and TRBJ2-1; 10 positions agree with TRBD2. The CDR3 runs 14 residues. Per germline, CDR1 WNHNN and CDR2 SYGVQD (reference sequence). Unmatched junction bases numbered 3, after V lost 6 bases and J lost 4 bases. CDR3 DNA sequence: TGCGCCAGCAGCGGACTAGCGGATTACAATGAGCAGTTCTTC. Protein product: CASSGLADYNEQFF.

With regard to this clone: Different DNA sequences within this sample yield the same CDR3. The chain recombines TRBV9 with TRBJ2-7; possible D gene TRBD2, 6 bases. This CDR3 region has 15 residues. V was clipped by 0 bases and J by 0 bases, with 10 bases between them. The germline gives CDR1 SGDLS, CDR2 YYNGEE. The CDR3 DNA is TGTGCCAGCAGCGTAGGGGGGGAAAGCTCCTACGAGCAGTACTTC. Amino acid sequence: CASSVGGESSYEQYF.

The chain couples TRBV4-1 to TRBJ2-7, with D tentatively TRBD1 or TRBD2 (5 bases each). Germline assignment: CDR1 MGHRA and CDR2 YSYEKL. The CDR3 is made up of 16 amino acids. V was cut by 4 bases and J by 2 bases, with 18 bases left in between. CDR3 nucleotide sequence: TGCGCCAGCAGCCCAAAGGTCGGGGCTTCGACCTACGAGCAGTACTTC. Translated, it gives CASSPKVGASTYEQYF.

This sequence joins TRBV7-2 and TRBJ1-5; possible D gene TRBD1, 6 bases. The V gene lost 1 base and the J gene lost 5 bases, with 12 bases spanning the gap. From germline, CDR1 is SGHTA and CDR2 FQGNSA. This CDR3 region has 15 residues. The CDR3 is CASSLVVEGDQPQHF. The CDR3 DNA reads as TGTGCCAGCAGCTTAGTGGTAGAGGGGGATCAGCCCCAGCATTTT.

CDR3 coding DNA: TGTGCCAGCACCCCGACTAGCGGGGGCCCATGGGGGGAGCAGTACTTC. This gives the protein CASTPTSGGPWGEQYF. This chain uses TRBV2 with TRBJ2-7; 12 nucleotides line up with TRBD2. With V trimmed by 7 bases and J by 7 bases, 14 bases remained unmatched. CDR1 and CDR2 from the germline V gene are SNHLY and FYNNEI. The length of the CDR3 is 16 residues.